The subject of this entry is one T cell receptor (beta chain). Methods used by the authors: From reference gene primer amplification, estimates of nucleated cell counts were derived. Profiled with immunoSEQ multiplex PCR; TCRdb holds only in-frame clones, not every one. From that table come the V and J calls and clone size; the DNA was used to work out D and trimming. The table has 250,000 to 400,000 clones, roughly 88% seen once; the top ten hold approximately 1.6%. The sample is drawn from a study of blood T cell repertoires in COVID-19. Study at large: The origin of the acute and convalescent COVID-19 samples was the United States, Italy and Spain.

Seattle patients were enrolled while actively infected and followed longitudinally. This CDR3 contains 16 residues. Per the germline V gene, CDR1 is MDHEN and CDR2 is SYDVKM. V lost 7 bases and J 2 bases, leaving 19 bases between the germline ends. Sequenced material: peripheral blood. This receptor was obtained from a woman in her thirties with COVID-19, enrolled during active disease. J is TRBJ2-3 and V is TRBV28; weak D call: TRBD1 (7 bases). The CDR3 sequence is CASTPIRGAITDTQYF. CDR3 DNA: TGTGCCAGCACCCCCATCAGGGGGGCGATCACAGATACGCAGTATTTT.